What follows are 26 T cell receptor beta chains derived from one specimen sequenced in a study of blood T cell repertoires in COVID-19. The repertoire was sequenced with immunoSEQ multiplex PCR; TCRdb's copy has only in-frame clones and lacks some. This table has hundreds of thousands of clones, nearly 90% appearing once. The specimen was PBMCs or T cells enriched from blood (not recorded which). The receptors stem from a woman aged 25 to 45 who had recovered from COVID-19.

V is TRBV10-3 and J is TRBJ1-2; possible D gene TRBD1, 5 bases. CDR1 is ENHRY, CDR2 SYGVKD, per germline. The CDR3 length is 14 residues. V shed 6 bases and J shed 2 bases, with 13 bases lying between them. For the CDR3, the DNA is TGTGCCATCAGCCAAGGGGCAGGGAACTATGGCTACACCTTC. Protein product: CAISQGAGNYGYTF.

V usage is TRBV10-3 and J usage is TRBJ1-2; a weak D match, TRBD1 (6 bases). V shed 4 bases and J shed 5 bases, with 11 bases lying between them. CDR1 is ENHRY, CDR2 SYGVKD, per germline. The CDR3 contains 13 residues. CDR3 sequence reads: CAISGTVGYGYTF. The DNA for the CDR3 is TGTGCCATCAGTGGGACAGTCGGGTATGGCTACACCTTC.

CDR3 amino acids: CAWSRSPEAFF. The CDR3, as DNA: TGTGCCTGGTCGAGGTCCCCCGAAGCTTTCTTT. The rearrangement joins TRBV30 to TRBJ1-1; D not certain. From germline, CDR1 is GTSNPN and CDR2 SVGIG (reference sequence). The CDR3 has 11 residues. Trimming pared 5 bases from V and 8 bases from J, leaving 12 bases between.

The chain carries TRBV4-2 and TRBJ1-1; tentatively, D is TRBD1 (5 bases). The CDR3 runs to 15 residues. Trimming took off 8 bases at V and 0 bases at J, with 16 bases between the two ends. Per germline, CDR1 LGHNA and CDR2 YNFKEQ. In nucleotides, the CDR3 is TGTGCCAGCCTCGTAGACCTACAGGTGAACACTGAAGCTTTCTTT. Residues: CASLVDLQVNTEAFF.

This chain joins TRBV6-5 and TRBJ2-1; D not resolved. Germline CDR1 is MNHEY and CDR2 is SVGAGI. Trimming took off 6 bases at V and 3 bases at J, with 9 bases between the two ends. This CDR3 has 13 residues. This CDR3 is CASRSGSYNEQFF. CDR3 in DNA: TGTGCCAGCAGATCCGGTAGCTACAATGAGCAGTTCTTC.

This chain uses TRBV5-1 with TRBJ1-2, with TRBD1 matching over 7 bases. The ends lost 5 bases at V and 6 bases at J; junction bases unmatched: 13. Germline V gives CDR1 SGHRS, CDR2 YFSETQ. The CDR3 is 15 amino acids. CDR3 coding DNA: TGCGCCAGCAGTGACAGGGACTCGCTCTATGATGGCTACACCTTC. This codes for CASSDRDSLYDGYTF.

This clone was counted a single time. The chain recombines TRBV2 with TRBJ1-5; D gene ambiguous. Germline V CDR1 and CDR2: SNHLY, FYNNEI. The V gene lost 7 bases and the J gene lost 5 bases, with 15 bases spanning the gap. The CDR3 spans 14 residues. CDR3 sequence reads: CASNDGQEYQPQHF. Written as DNA, the CDR3 is TGTGCCAGCAACGATGGGCAGGAATATCAGCCCCAGCATTTT. Full variable domain (outside the CDR3, taken from reference TRBV2 and TRBJ1-5): EPEVTQTPSHQVTQMGQEVILRCVPISNHLYFYWYRQILGQKVEFLVSFYNNEISEKSEIFDDQFSVERPDGSNFTLKIRSTKLEDSAMYFCASNDGQEYQPQHFGDGTRLSIL.

The table lists this clone with a count of one. The rearrangement uses TRBV5-1 and TRBJ2-7; maybe TRBD1 (6 bases). Germline loops: CDR1 SGHRS, CDR2 YFSETQ. CDR3 size: 15 residues. V lost 0 bases and J lost 2, with 12 bases in between. The CDR3 DNA is TGCGCCAGCAGCTTGGCAGGGACACCCACCTACGAGCAGTACTTC. Residues: CASSLAGTPTYEQYF.

This sequence joins TRBV19 and TRBJ2-7, with TRBD2 matching 12 bases. The CDR3 is 15 amino acids. The germline CDR1 and CDR2 sequences are LNHDA and SQIVND (reference sequence). Trimming cost V 3 bases and J 3 bases; bases outside gene matches: 3. The CDR3 nucleotides read TGTGCCAGTAGTATTGGGACTAGCGGGCTCTACGAGCAGTACTTC. Residues: CASSIGTSGLYEQYF.

The chain carries TRBV3-1 (or the pseudogene TRBV3-2) and TRBJ2-2, with 10 nucleotides matching TRBD1. Per germline, CDR1 LGHDT and CDR2 YNNKEL (reference sequence). With 4 bases clipped from V and 2 bases from J, the junction kept 1 base outside the gene matches. The CDR3 sequence is 15 residues long. For the CDR3, the DNA is TGTGCCAGCAGCCGACAGGGGGCTAACACCGGGGAGCTGTTTTTT. Its translation is CASSRQGANTGELFF.

CDR3 sequence (DNA): TGTGCCAGCAGAGAAAACGAACAGGGTGACACCGGGGAGCTGTTTTTT. It encodes CASRENEQGDTGELFF. The chain is built from TRBV7-9 and TRBJ2-2; D possibly corresponds to TRBD1 (6 bases). This CDR3 contains 16 residues. Deletions cut 6 bases from V and 3 bases from J, with 17 bases between. Germline loops: CDR1 SEHNR, CDR2 FQNEAQ (reference sequence).

The chain is built from TRBV6-5 and TRBJ2-4, with 7 bases identical to TRBD2. V lost 2 bases, J lost 1 base, and 5 bases stayed unmatched. In germline, CDR1 is MNHEY, CDR2 SVGAGI. The CDR3 sequence is 16 residues long. DNA for the CDR3: TGTGCCAGCAGTTACCCCGGGGAGGGGGCCAAAAACATTCAGTACTTC. This encodes CASSYPGEGAKNIQYF.

This chain uses TRBV15 with TRBJ2-7; TRBD1 agrees at 7 bases. After removal of 4 bases from V and 12 bases from J, the junction contained 9 bases not matched to a gene. Per germline, CDR1 LNHNV and CDR2 YYDKDF (reference sequence). The CDR3 consists of 12 residues. Here the CDR3 DNA reads TGTGCCACCAGCAAAGAGGGACAGTCGACGTACTTC. Translated, it gives CATSKEGQSTYF. Filled out from reference TRBV15 and TRBJ2-7, the complete variable domain reads DAMVIQNPRYQVTQFGKPVTLSCSQTLNHNVMYWYQQKSSQAPKLLFHYYDKDFNNEADTPDNFQSRRPNTSFCFLDIRSPGLGDTAMYLCATSKEGQSTYFGPGTRLTVT.

The V and J genes are TRBV7-6 and TRBJ1-1; 8 bases agree with TRBD1. The germline CDR1 and CDR2 sequences are SGHVS and FNYEAQ. The CDR3 covers 14 residues. V shed 5 bases, J shed 5 bases, and the junction held 7 bases outside the gene matches. CDR3 region: CASSPWTGWTEAFF. The CDR3 bases are TGTGCCAGCAGCCCATGGACAGGGTGGACTGAAGCTTTCTTT.

The gene calls are TRBV6-5 and TRBJ2-2; a possible D gene is TRBD2 (6 bases). V gave up 6 bases and J gave up 2 bases, with 13 bases separating them. Germline-derived CDR1 and CDR2 are MNHEY and SVGAGI. The CDR3 length is 15 residues. The CDR3: CASRTGTDNTGELFF. As DNA, the CDR3 is TGTGCCAGCAGGACCGGGACTGATAACACCGGGGAGCTGTTTTTT.

CDR3: CAISERTGPNEQFF. Here the CDR3 DNA reads TGTGCCATCAGTGAAAGGACAGGGCCAAATGAGCAGTTCTTC. J is TRBJ2-1 and V is TRBV10-3; TRBD1 matches 8 bases. The J segment lost 7 bases and the V segment lost 3 bases, leaving 5 bases of the junction unmatched. This CDR3 contains 14 residues. From germline, CDR1 is ENHRY and CDR2 SYGVKD.

The CDR3, as DNA: TGTGCCAGTGGTACCCGGGAGTATAGCGCCGGGGAGCTGTTTTTT. As protein: CASGTREYSAGELFF. The gene calls are TRBV19 and TRBJ2-2; weak D call: TRBD2 (6 bases). Germline V lookup: CDR1 LNHDA, CDR2 SQIVND (reference sequence). This CDR3 has 15 residues. The V end lost 8 bases, the J end lost 6 bases, and 19 bases lay between the germline ends.

J is TRBJ1-2 and V is TRBV18; 7 positions match TRBD1. CDR3 length: 13 residues. With 3 bases clipped from V and 8 bases from J, the junction kept 6 bases outside the gene matches. Germline lookup yields CDR1 KGHSH and CDR2 LQKENI. The CDR3 DNA reads as TGTGCCAGCTCACCCCTGACAGGGAACGGCTACACCTTC. It codes for CASSPLTGNGYTF.

The chain employs TRBV28 and TRBJ1-5, with 8 nucleotides matching TRBD1. The germline V gene encodes CDR1 MDHEN and CDR2 SYDVKM. There are 17 residues in the CDR3. V was pared by 3 bases and J by 1 base, with 8 bases of the junction left unmatched. CDR3 residues: CASSFLWTGPSNQPQHF. The CDR3 DNA reads TGTGCCAGCAGTTTTCTCTGGACAGGGCCAAGCAATCAGCCCCAGCATTTT.

This chain connects TRBV10-2 to TRBJ1-1, with D possibly being TRBD1 (5 bases). CDR1 WSHSY and CDR2 SAAADI come from the germline V gene. Deletions cut 8 bases from V and 1 base from J, with 14 bases between. The CDR3 extends over 14 amino acids. For the CDR3, the DNA is TGCGCCAGCGTGGCAGTGGGGGGGAACACTGAAGCTTTCTTT. Translation: CASVAVGGNTEAFF.

The chain's CDR3 is CASSFLREGNEQFF. CDR3 sequence (DNA): TGTGCCAGCAGCTTCTTGCGGGAGGGCAATGAGCAGTTCTTC. The rearrangement links TRBV7-6 to TRBJ2-1; 9 nucleotides align to TRBD2. This CDR3 has 14 residues. Trimming cost V 3 bases and J 6 bases; bases outside gene matches: 3. Germline values: CDR1 SGHVS, CDR2 FNYEAQ.

This chain connects TRBV6-6 to TRBJ2-7, with D possibly matching TRBD2 (6 bases). The CDR3 runs 15 residues. V was trimmed by 10 bases and J by 3 bases, leaving 22 bases between them. In germline, CDR1 is MNHNY, CDR2 SVGAGI (reference sequence). The CDR3 DNA reads TGTGCCACTTACGGCGGGGACCCAAACCTCTACGAGCAGTACTTC. This gives the protein CATYGGDPNLYEQYF.

The J gene is TRBJ2-5, the V gene TRBV11-2; 10 bases fit TRBD2. Losses at the gene ends were 1 base for V and 1 base for J; bases not matched to a gene: 9. The germline gives CDR1 SGHAT, CDR2 FQNNGV. The CDR3 has 18 residues. The CDR3 DNA sequence: TGTGCCAGCAGCTTAGTTGTGAGCAGCGGGAGGGCCCAAGAGACCCAGTACTTC. Translated: CASSLVVSSGRAQETQYF. Full variable domain (outside the CDR3, taken from reference TRBV11-2 and TRBJ2-5): EAGVAQSPRYKIIEKRQSVAFWCNPISGHATLYWYQQILGQGPKLLIQFQNNGVVDDSQLPKDRFSAERLKGVDSTLKIQPAKLEDSAVYLCASSLVVSSGRAQETQYFGPGTRLLVL.

This clone was seen just once. The chain uses TRBV27 and TRBJ1-4; D might be TRBD1 (6 bases). Germline assignment: CDR1 MNHEY and CDR2 SMNVEV (reference sequence). The CDR3 has 16 amino acids. The V gene lost 5 bases and the J gene lost 0 bases, with 13 bases spanning the gap. The CDR3 reads CASSLDRRATNEKLFF. The CDR3 nucleotides are TGTGCCAGCAGTCTTGACAGGAGAGCAACTAATGAAAAACTGTTTTTT. Drawing the rest from reference TRBV27 and TRBJ1-4, the complete variable domain is EAQVTQNPRYLITVTGKKLTVTCSQNMNHEYMSWYRQDPGLGLRQIYYSMNVEVTDKGDVPEGYKVSRKEKRNFPLILESPSPNQTSLYFCASSLDRRATNEKLFFGSGTQLSVL.

The chain carries TRBV9 and TRBJ2-7; TRBD2 matches at 8 bases. The ends lost 5 bases at V and 6 bases at J; junction bases unmatched: 13. Germline CDR1 reads SGDLS; CDR2 reads YYNGEE. There are 15 residues in the CDR3. CDR3 nucleotide sequence: TGTGCCAGCAGTAAGACGGGAGGGCCCTCCGGCGAGCAGTACTTC. Protein product: CASSKTGGPSGEQYF.

The table lists this clone with a count of one. This chain joins TRBV5-8 and TRBJ2-7; D uncertain. V lost 1 base and J lost 1, with 12 bases in between. The CDR3 spans 15 residues. Germline-derived CDR1 and CDR2 are SGHTS and YDEGEE. CDR3 amino acids: CASSLWQDRSYEQYF. CDR3 nucleotides: TGTGCCAGCAGCTTGTGGCAGGATCGTTCCTACGAGCAGTACTTC. The whole variable domain, filled in from reference TRBV5-8 and TRBJ2-7, reads EAGVTQSPTHLIKTRGQQATLRCSPISGHTSVYWYQQALGLGLQFLLWYDEGEERNRGNFPPRFSGRQFPNYSSELNVNALELEDSALYLCASSLWQDRSYEQYFGPGTRLTVT.